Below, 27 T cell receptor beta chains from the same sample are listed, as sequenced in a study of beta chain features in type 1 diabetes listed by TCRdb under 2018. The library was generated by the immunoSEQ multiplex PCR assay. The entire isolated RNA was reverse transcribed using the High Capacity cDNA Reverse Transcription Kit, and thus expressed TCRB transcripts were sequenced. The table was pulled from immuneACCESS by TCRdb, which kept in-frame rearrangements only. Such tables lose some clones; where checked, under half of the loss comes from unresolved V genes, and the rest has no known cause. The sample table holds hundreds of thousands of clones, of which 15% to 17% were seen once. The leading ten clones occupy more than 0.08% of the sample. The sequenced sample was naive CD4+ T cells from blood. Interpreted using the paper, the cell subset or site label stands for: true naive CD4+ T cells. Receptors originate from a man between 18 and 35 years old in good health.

The CDR3 reads CASSSGTGQYEQYF. CDR3 in DNA: TGTGCCAGCAGCTCAGGGACAGGACAATACGAGCAGTACTTC. The gene calls are TRBV7-9 and TRBJ2-7; 8 bases are a match to TRBD1. The CDR3 loop spans 14 amino acids. Germline V gene sequence: CDR1 SEHNR, CDR2 FQNEAQ (reference sequence). V was pared by 4 bases and J by 4 bases, with 6 bases of the junction left unmatched.

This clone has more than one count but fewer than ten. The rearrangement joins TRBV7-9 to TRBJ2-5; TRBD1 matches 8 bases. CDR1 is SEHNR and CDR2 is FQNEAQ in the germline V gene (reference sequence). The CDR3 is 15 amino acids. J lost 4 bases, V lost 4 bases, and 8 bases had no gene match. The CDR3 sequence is CASSSLETGGETQYF. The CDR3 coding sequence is TGTGCCAGCAGCTCCTTGGAAACAGGGGGAGAGACCCAGTACTTC.

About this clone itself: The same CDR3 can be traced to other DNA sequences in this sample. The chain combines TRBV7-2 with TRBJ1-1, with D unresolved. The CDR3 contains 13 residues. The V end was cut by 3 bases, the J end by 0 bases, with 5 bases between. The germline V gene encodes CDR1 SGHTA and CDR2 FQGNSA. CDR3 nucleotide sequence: TGTGCCAGCAGCTTGCGCATGAACACTGAAGCTTTCTTT. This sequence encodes CASSLRMNTEAFF.

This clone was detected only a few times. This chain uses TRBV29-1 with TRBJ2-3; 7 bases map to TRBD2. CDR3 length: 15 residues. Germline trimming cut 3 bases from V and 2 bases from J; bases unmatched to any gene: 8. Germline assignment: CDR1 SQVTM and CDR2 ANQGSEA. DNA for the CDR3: TGCAGCGTTGACGATAGGACTAGGAACACAGATACGCAGTATTTT. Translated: CSVDDRTRNTDTQYF.

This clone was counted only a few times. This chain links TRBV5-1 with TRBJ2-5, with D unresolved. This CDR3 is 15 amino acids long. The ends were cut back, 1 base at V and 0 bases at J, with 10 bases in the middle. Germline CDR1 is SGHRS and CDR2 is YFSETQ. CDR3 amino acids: CASSLIAVYQETQYF. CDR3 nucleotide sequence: TGCGCCAGCAGCTTGATCGCGGTGTACCAAGAGACCCAGTACTTC.

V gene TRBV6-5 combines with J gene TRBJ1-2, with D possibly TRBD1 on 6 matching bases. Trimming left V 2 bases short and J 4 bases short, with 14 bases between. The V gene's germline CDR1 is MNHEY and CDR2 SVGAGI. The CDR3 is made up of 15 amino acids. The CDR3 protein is CASSYRSRGLYGYTF. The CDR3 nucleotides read TGTGCCAGCAGTTACCGCTCCAGGGGTCTCTATGGCTACACCTTC.

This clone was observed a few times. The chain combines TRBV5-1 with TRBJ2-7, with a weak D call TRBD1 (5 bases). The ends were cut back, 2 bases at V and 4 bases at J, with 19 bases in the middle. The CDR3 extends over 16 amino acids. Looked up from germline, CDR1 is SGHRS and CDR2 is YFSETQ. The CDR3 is CASSFDAGIGSYEQYF. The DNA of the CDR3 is TGCGCCAGCAGCTTCGATGCAGGGATTGGATCGTACGAGCAGTACTTC.

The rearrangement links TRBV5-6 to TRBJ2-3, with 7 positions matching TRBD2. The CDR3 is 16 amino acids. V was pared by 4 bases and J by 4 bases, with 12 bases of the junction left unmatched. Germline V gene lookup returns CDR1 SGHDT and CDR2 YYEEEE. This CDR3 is CASSREVGYFPDTQYF. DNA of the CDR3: TGTGCCAGCAGCCGGGAGGTAGGGTATTTCCCAGATACGCAGTATTTT.

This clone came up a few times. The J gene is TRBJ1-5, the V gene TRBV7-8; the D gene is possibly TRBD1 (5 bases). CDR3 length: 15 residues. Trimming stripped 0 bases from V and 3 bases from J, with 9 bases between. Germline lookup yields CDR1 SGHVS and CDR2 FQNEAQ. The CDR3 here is CASSLAAGTNQPQHF. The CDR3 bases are TGTGCCAGCAGCTTAGCCGCCGGGACCAATCAGCCCCAGCATTTT.

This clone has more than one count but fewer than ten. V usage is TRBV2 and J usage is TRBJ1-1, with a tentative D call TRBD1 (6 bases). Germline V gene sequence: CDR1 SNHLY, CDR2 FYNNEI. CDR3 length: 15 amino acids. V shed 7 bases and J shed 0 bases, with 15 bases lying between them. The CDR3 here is CASIVRGMMNTEAFF. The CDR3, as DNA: TGTGCCAGCATCGTTAGGGGGATGATGAACACTGAAGCTTTCTTT.

Here the CDR3 reads CASAFPGNTIYF. CDR3 DNA: TGTGCCAGCGCCTTCCCTGGAAACACCATATATTTT. The chain is built from TRBV19 and TRBJ1-3; D not resolved. Deletions cut 9 bases from V and 2 bases from J, with 8 bases between. The CDR3 totals 12 residues. The germline V gene has CDR1 LNHDA and CDR2 SQIVND (reference sequence).

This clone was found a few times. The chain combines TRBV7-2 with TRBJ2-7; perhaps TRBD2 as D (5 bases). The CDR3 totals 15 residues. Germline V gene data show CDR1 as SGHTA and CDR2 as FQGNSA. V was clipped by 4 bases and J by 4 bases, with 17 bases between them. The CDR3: CASSSFAGMNYEQYF. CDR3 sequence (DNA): TGTGCCAGCAGCTCCTTCGCCGGGATGAATTACGAGCAGTACTTC.

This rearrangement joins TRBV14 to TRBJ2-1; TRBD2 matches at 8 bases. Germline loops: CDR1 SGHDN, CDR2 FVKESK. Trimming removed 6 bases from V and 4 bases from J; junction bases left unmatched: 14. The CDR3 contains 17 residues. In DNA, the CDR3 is TGTGCCAGCAGTCCGACCGCCGGGACTAGGAAATACAATGAGCAGTTCTTC. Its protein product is CASSPTAGTRKYNEQFF.

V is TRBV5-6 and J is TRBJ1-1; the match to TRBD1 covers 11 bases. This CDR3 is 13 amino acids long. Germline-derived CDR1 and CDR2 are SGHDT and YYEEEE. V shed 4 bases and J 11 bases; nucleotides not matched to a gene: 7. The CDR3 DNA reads TGTGCCAGCAGCCGGACAGGGGGCCTGGCCGCTTTCTTT. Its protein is CASSRTGGLAAFF. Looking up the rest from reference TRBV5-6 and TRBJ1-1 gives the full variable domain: DAGVTQSPTHLIKTRGQQVTLRCSPKSGHDTVSWYQQALGQGPQFIFQYYEEEERQRGNFPDRFSGHQFPNYSSELNVNALLLGDSALYLCASSRTGGLAAFFGQGTRLTVV.

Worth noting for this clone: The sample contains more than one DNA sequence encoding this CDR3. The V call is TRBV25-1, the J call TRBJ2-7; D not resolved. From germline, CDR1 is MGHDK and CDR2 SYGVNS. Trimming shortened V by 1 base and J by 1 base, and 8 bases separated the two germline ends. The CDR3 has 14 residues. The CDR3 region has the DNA TGTGCCAGCAGTGAATTAGGTTTGTCCTACGAGCAGTACTTC. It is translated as CASSELGLSYEQYF.

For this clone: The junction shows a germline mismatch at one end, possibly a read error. DNA for the CDR3: TGTGTCGTAGCCTCTGGTTGCTTC. It codes for CVVASGCF. V gene TRBV6-5 combines with J gene TRBJ2-7; D remains unclear. CDR1 MNHEY and CDR2 SVGAGI come from the germline V gene. This CDR3 is 8 amino acids long.

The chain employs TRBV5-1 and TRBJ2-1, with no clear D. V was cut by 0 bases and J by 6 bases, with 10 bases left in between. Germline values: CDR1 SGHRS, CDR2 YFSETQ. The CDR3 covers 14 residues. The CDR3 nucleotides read TGCGCCAGCAGCTTGGCTAGTGCTCGCAATGAGCAGTTCTTC. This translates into CASSLASARNEQFF.

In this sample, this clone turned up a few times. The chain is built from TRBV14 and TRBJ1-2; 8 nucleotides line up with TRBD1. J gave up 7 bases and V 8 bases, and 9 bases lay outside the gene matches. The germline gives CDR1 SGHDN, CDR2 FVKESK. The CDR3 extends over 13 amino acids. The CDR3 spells CASSLDREGGYTF. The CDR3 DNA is TGTGCCAGCTCTTTGGACAGGGAGGGTGGCTACACCTTC.

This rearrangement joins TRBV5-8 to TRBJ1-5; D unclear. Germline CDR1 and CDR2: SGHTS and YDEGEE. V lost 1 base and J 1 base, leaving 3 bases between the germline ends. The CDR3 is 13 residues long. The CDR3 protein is CASSLNSNQPQHF. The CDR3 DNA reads TGTGCCAGCAGCTTGAACAGCAATCAGCCCCAGCATTTT.

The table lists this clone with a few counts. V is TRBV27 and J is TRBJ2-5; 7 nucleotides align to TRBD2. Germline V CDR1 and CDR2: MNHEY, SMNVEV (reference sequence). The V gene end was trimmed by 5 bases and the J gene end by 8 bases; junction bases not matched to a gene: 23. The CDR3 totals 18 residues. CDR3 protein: CASSSFGKSGILKSTQYF. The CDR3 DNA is TGTGCCAGCAGTAGTTTTGGGAAGAGCGGGATTCTCAAGAGCACCCAGTACTTC.

CDR3 region: CASKHKSSYEQYF. The CDR3 DNA sequence: TGTGCCAGCAAACACAAAAGCTCCTACGAGCAGTACTTC. The rearrangement links TRBV27 to TRBJ2-7; no clear D. V dropped 7 bases and J dropped 0 bases, with 10 bases sitting between them. The CDR3 is 13 amino acids. The germline V gene has CDR1 MNHEY and CDR2 SMNVEV (reference sequence).

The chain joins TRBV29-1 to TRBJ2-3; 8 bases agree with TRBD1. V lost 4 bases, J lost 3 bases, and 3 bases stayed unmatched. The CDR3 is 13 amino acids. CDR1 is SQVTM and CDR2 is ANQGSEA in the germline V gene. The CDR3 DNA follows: TGCAGCGTTGGGACAGGGAAGACAGATACGCAGTATTTT. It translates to CSVGTGKTDTQYF.

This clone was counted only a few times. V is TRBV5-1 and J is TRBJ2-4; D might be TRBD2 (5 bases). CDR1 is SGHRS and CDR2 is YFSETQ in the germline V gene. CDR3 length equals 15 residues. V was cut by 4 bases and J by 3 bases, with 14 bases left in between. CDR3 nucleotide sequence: TGCGCCAGCAGCCCCATCCCCCGGGACAAAAACATTCAGTACTTC. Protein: CASSPIPRDKNIQYF. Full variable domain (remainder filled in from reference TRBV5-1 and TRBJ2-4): KAGVTQTPRYLIKTRGQQVTLSCSPISGHRSVSWYQQTPGQGLQFLFEYFSETQRNKGNFPGRFSGRQFSNSRSEMNVSTLELGDSALYLCASSPIPRDKNIQYFGAGTRLSVL.

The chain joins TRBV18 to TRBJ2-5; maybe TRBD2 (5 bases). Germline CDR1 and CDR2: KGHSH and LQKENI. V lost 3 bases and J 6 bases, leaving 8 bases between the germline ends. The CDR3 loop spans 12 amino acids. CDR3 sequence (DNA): TGTGCCAGCTCACCCGGGGAAAAGACCCAGTACTTC. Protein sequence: CASSPGEKTQYF.

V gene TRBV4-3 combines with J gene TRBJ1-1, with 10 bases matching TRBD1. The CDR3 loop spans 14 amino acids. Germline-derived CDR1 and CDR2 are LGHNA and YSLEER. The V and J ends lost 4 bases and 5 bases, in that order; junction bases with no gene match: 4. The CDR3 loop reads CASSPGQGDTEAFF. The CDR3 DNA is TGCGCCAGCAGCCCCGGACAGGGGGATACTGAAGCTTTCTTT.

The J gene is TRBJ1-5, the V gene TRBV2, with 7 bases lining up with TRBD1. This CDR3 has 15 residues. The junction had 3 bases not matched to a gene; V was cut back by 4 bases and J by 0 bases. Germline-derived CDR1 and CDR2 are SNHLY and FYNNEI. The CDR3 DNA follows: TGTGCCAGCAGTGCGCAGGGGGTTAGCAATCAGCCCCAGCATTTT. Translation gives CASSAQGVSNQPQHF.

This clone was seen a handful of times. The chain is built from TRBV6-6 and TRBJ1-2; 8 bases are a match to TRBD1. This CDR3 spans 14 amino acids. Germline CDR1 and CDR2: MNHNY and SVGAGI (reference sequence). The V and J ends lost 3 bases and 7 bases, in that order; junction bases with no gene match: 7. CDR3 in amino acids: CASSYAQGASGYTF. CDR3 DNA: TGTGCCAGCAGTTATGCCCAGGGGGCCTCTGGCTACACCTTC.